This TCR beta chain is from a study of post-analysis software for immune sequencing data. Study results and limitations: TRBV5-6, TRBV5-1 and TRBV20-1 belonged to a set of about five TRBV segments that were more frequent in patients than controls. Pronounced co-clustering by F measure was evident among identically batched samples.

Incorporated into the TCR beta cDNA libraries were unique molecular identifiers, which served to reduce PCR and sequencing biases. TCRdb recomputed calls from the PCR reads with MiXCR, one row per CDR3 protein. This table has about half a million distinct CDR3 sequences, around a third appearing once. The table lists this clonotype with a few counts. Its antigen is as yet unknown. Trimming cost V 0 bases and J 0 bases, with 10 bases left between them. CDR3 length: 16 residues. Germline values: CDR1 LGHNA, CDR2 YNFKEQ. This chain connects TRBV4-2 to TRBJ2-3, with TRBD2 as a possible D gene (6 bases). Sequencing was done on a sample of blood. The source of this sequence is a girl aged 2-17 years with multiple sclerosis. The CDR3 spells CASSQEVRGSTDTQYF. In DNA, the CDR3 is TGTGCCAGCAGCCAAGAAGTGCGGGGAAGCACAGATACGCAGTATTTT.